This T cell receptor beta chain stems from a study of blood T cells in healthy people across ages. Every donor contributed ten milliliters of peripheral blood by blood draw. V lost 3 bases to trimming and J lost 3 bases, with 18 bases between them. The germline CDR1 and CDR2 sequences are SQVTM and ANQGSEA. This CDR3 has 15 residues. This clonotype came up a few times. Through a sample-barcoded 5' primer and a J-beta primer mix, a second PCR was run for 7 to 11 cycles. TCRdb analysed the 5' RACE reads with MiXCR anew, one entry per CDR3 protein. The sample lists about 1.6 million distinct CDR3 sequences; almost 35% were seen once.

This TCR was recovered from a woman aged 25 to 45 in good health. V gene TRBV29-1 combines with J gene TRBJ2-7; D could derive from TRBD1 or TRBD2 (6 bases each). The specimen was blood. The CDR3 DNA sequence: TGCAGCGTTGAGTTGGGGGGCTGGGATCTCTACGAGCAGTACTTC. Its protein is CSVELGGWDLYEQYF.